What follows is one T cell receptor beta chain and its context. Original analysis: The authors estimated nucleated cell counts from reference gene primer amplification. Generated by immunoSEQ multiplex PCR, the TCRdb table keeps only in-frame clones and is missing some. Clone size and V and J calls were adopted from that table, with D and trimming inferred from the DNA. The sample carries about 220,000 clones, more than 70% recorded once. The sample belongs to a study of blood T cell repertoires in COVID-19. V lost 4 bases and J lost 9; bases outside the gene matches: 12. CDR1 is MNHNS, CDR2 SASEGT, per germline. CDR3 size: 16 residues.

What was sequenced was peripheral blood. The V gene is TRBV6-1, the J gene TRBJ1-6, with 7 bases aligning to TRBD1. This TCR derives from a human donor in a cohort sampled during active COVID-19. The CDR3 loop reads CASSALTTGIGSPLHF. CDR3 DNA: TGTGCCAGCAGTGCGTTGACGACAGGGATCGGTTCACCCCTCCACTTT.